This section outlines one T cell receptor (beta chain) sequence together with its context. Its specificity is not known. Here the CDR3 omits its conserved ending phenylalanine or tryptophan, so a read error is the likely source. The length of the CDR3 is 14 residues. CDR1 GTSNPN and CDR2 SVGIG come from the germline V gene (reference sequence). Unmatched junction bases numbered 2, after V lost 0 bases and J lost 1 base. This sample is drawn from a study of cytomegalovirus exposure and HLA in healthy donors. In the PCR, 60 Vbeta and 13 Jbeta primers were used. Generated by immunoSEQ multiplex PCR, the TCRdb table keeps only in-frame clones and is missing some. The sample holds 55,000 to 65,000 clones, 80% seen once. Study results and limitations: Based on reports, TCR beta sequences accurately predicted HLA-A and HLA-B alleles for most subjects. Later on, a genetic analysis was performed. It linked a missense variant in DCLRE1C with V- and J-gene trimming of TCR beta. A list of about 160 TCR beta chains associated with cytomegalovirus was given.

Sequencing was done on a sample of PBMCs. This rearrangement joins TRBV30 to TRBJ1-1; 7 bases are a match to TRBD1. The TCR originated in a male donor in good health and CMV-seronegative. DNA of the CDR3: TGTGCCTGGAGTGTGGCAGGGGGGAACACTGAAGCTTTCCTT. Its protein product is CAWSVAGGNTEAFL.